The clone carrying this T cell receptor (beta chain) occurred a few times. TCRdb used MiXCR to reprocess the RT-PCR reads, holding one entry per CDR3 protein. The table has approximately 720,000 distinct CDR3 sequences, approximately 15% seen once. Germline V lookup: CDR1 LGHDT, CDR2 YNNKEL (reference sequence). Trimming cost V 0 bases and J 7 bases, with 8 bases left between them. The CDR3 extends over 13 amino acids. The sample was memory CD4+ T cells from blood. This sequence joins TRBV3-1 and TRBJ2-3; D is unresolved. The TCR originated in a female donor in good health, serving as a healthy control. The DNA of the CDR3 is TGTGCCAGCAGCCAAGATTCACGAAATACGCAGTATTTT. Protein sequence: CASSQDSRNTQYF.